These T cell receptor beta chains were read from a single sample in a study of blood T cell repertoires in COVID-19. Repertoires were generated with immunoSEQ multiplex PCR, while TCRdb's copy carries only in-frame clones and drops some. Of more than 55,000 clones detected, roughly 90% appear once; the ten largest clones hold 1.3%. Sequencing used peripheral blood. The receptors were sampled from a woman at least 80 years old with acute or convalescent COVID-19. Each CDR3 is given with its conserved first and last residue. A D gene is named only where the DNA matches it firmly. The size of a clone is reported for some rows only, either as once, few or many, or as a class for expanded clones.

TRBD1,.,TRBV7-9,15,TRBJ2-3,TGTGCCAGCAGCTTAAGAGGGGACAGAGCGGATACGCAGTATTTT,CASSLRGDRADTQYF
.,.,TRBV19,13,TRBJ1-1,TGTGCCAGTAGTATCAGGAGGGGCGCTGAAGCTTTCTTT,CASSIRRGAEAFF
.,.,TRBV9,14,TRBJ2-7,TGTGCCAGCAGCTTCCGACAGAGCTCCTACGAGCAGTACTTC,CASSFRQSSYEQYF
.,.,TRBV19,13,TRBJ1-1,TGTGCCAGTTCATGGGGGGGGAACACTGAAGCTTTCTTT,CASSWGGNTEAFF
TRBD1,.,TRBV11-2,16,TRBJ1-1,TGTGCCAGCAGCCTTGGACAGGGTAACATGAACACTGAAGCTTTCTTT,CASSLGQGNMNTEAFF
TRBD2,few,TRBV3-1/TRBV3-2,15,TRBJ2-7,TGTGCCAGCAGCGGGCTAGCGGGAGGATTGAACGAGCAGTACTTC,CASSGLAGGLNEQYF
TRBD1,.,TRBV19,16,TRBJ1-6,TGTGCCAGTAGTCCCATCACCGGGACAGATAATTCACCCCTCCACTTT,CASSPITGTDNSPLHF
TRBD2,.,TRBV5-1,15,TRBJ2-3,TGCGCCAGCAGCCCAGCGCGCACTAGCGGGGATACGCAGTATTTT,CASSPARTSGDTQYF
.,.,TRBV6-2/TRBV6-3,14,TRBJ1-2,TGTGCCAGCAGTTACCTCGGTGTGGTTTGGGGCTACACCTTC,CASSYLGVVWGYTF
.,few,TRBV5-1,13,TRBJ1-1,TGCGCCAGCACACTCTCCCGAGGGACTGAAGCTTTCTTT,CASTLSRGTEAFF
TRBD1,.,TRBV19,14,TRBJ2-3,TGTGCCAGTAGTATGAGGGGGCTGACAGATACGCAGTATTTT,CASSMRGLTDTQYF
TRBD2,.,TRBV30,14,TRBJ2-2,TGTGCCTGCCGAAGCGGGAGAGAAACCGGGGAGCTGTTTTTT,CACRSGRETGELFF
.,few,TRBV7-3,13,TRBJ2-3,TGTGCCAGCAGCGCTACAGGAATAGATACGCAGTATTTT,CASSATGIDTQYF
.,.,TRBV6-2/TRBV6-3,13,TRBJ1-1,TGTGCCAGCAGTTATTCACAGGCCACTGAAGCTTTCTTT,CASSYSQATEAFF
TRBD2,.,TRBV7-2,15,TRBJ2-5,TGTGCCAGCAGCTGGGCTAGCGGGGGGCAAGAGACCCAGTACTTC,CASSWASGGQETQYF
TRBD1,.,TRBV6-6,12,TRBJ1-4,TGTGCCACAGGGACAGGGGTTGAAAAACTGTTTTTT,CATGTGVEKLFF
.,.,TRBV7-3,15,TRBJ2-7,TGTGCCAGCAGCTTACATTCAGGGTCAACCTACGAGCAGTACTTC,CASSLHSGSTYEQYF
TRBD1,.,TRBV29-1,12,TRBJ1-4,TGCAGCGTTGGACAGGGCGGGGAAAAACTGTTTTTT,CSVGQGGEKLFF
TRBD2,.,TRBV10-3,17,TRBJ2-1,TGTGCCATCAGTGAGTCCCAACTAGCGGGGGGGCCGAATGAGCAGTTCTTC,CAISESQLAGGPNEQFF
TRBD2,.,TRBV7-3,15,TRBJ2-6,TGTGCCAGCAGCCTTGGGCTAGCGGGAGTCAACGTCCTGACTTTC,CASSLGLAGVNVLTF
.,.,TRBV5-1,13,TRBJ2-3,TGCGCCAGTAGGGAGGACTGGACAGATACGCAGTATTTT,CASREDWTDTQYF
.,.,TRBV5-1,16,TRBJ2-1,TGCGCCAGCAGCCCGGGTCGCGCGAGCTCCTACAATGAGCAGTTCTTC,CASSPGRASSYNEQFF
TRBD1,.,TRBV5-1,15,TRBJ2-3,TGCGCCAGCAGCCATCCGGGACAGAGCACAGATACGCAGTATTTT,CASSHPGQSTDTQYF
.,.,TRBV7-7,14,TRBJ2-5,TGTGCCAGCAGCTTGGGCAGGGAGGTTGCGACCCAGTACTTC,CASSLGREVATQYF